Only a few counts were recorded for the clone carrying this TCR beta chain. As yet, its antigen is unknown. The data derive from a study of regulatory T cells in long-lasting Graves disease. About the research overall: Graves' disease counted as persistent after over 5 years of antithyroid drugs with positive TSH receptor antibodies. Study-wide findings and caveats: Relative to new patients (around 1,000), persistent patients exhibited greater sharing of public clonotypes (around 2,700). With persistent disease, TRBV28, TRBJ1-2 and TRBJ2-5 were the favored segments.

HTBI primers from iRepertoire and Arm-PCR of CDR3 regions yielded the TCR beta libraries. A single record per CDR3 protein comes from TCRdb applying MiXCR to the multiplex PCR reads. The table lists around 400,000 distinct CDR3 sequences, 23% of them singletons. Sample time point: persistent/refractory GD, antithyroid drugs over 5 years with positive TRAb. RNA extracted from PBMCs served as the sequencing template. A volume of roughly 9.9 milliliters of peripheral blood was collected in EDTA tubes. CDR3 length: 17 residues. V was cut by 2 bases and J by 4 bases, with 17 bases left in between. The germline V gene encodes CDR1 SEHNR and CDR2 FQNEAQ (reference sequence).

The V gene is TRBV7-9, the J gene TRBJ2-2, with D possibly being TRBD2 (6 bases). Sample: peripheral blood mononuclear cells (PBMCs), taken when the disease was refractory, from a patient treated with antithyroid drugs. The receptor's source is a middle-aged woman with Graves disease. This CDR3 reads CASSLQILGLATGELFF. In nucleotides, the CDR3 is TGTGCCAGCAGCTTACAAATACTGGGACTGGCCACCGGGGAGCTGTTTTTT.